Sequencing of this T cell receptor (beta chain) was carried out in a study of shared clonotypes between healthy human individuals. Germline V gene sequence: CDR1 SGHKS, CDR2 YYEKEE (reference sequence). V lost 0 bases, J lost 4 bases, and 8 bases lay in between. CDR3 length equals 13 residues. The data were produced by immunoSEQ multiplex PCR, yet TCRdb's version contains in-frame clones alone and is incomplete. The repertoire has around 700,000 clones, about two thirds of them found once; the top ten carry around 1.8%. What was sequenced was memory CD4+ T cells sorted from blood. The sample's subset: CD45RA-negative fraction. This sequence joins TRBV5-5 and TRBJ2-7; D gene unclear. This TCR came from a woman in her twenties or thirties in good health. The CDR3 nucleotides read TGTGCCAGCAGCTTGGGGCCGTTTTACGAGCAGTACTTC. Its translation is CASSLGPFYEQYF.